The 12 T cell receptor beta chains below all came from one sample that was sequenced in a study of control samples from healthy donors and cancer patients. Repertoires were generated with immunoSEQ multiplex PCR, while TCRdb's copy carries only in-frame clones and drops some. Of under 100,000 clones in the sample, 70% to 90% were seen once. Sequenced input: PBMCs. The receptors here all came from a woman aged 45-65 years with colorectal cancer.

The chain is built from TRBV4-1 and TRBJ1-6; D gene ambiguous. The germline V gene has CDR1 MGHRA and CDR2 YSYEKL. Trimming removed 0 bases from V and 7 bases from J, with 10 bases in between. This CDR3 has 15 amino acids. CDR3 sequence: CASSQEHAINSPLHF. In nucleotides, the CDR3 is TGCGCCAGCAGCCAAGAGCACGCCATCAATTCACCCCTCCACTTT.

This chain connects TRBV3-1 (or the pseudogene TRBV3-2) to TRBJ1-2; D is undetermined. V was pared by 4 bases and J by 8 bases, with 11 bases between. The CDR3 contains 12 residues. From germline, CDR1 is LGHDT and CDR2 YNNKEL (reference sequence). The CDR3 region is CASSLKGRGYTF. As DNA, the CDR3 is TGTGCCAGCAGCCTAAAGGGTCGCGGCTACACCTTC.

This chain links TRBV7-2 with TRBJ2-5; 9 nucleotides align to TRBD2. Germline CDR1 reads SGHTA; CDR2 reads FQGNSA. Trimming cost V 4 bases and J 4 bases; bases outside gene matches: 13. The CDR3 spans 17 residues. The CDR3, as DNA: TGTGCCAGCAGCTCCGTCCCGGGGGCGGGGGGGCCAGAGACCCAGTACTTC. Its translation: CASSSVPGAGGPETQYF.

The chain employs TRBV6-2 or TRBV6-3 and TRBJ2-5, with 7 positions matching TRBD1. Trimming at V came to 2 bases and at J to 12 bases, leaving 12 bases not matched to a gene. This CDR3 has 14 residues. Germline V gene sequence: CDR1 MNHEY, CDR2 SVGEGT. The CDR3 DNA reads TGTGCCAGCAGTTACACCATACCCGGGACAGTGGAGTACTTC. It specifies CASSYTIPGTVEYF.

The genes are TRBV7-9 and TRBJ1-1; D may be TRBD1 (5 bases). Germline V gene data show CDR1 as SEHNR and CDR2 as FQNEAQ (reference sequence). V gave up 7 bases and J gave up 10 bases, with 13 bases separating them. The CDR3 runs 11 residues. Written as DNA, the CDR3 is TGTGCCAGCACCACAGGTCTTAGAGCTTTCTTT. Protein product: CASTTGLRAFF.

The chain couples TRBV12-3 or TRBV12-4 to TRBJ1-4; D remains ambiguous. Trimming cost V 6 bases and J 8 bases, with 4 bases left between them. The CDR3 is 10 amino acids. CDR3: CASRGEKLFF. In nucleotides, the CDR3 is TGTGCCAGCAGAGGGGAAAAACTGTTTTTT.

The chain is built from TRBV10-2 and TRBJ2-3, with 13 bases fitting TRBD2. This CDR3 is 15 amino acids long. V was clipped by 2 bases and J by 4 bases; unmatched bases: 0. CDR1 is WSHSY and CDR2 is SAAADI in the germline V gene. The DNA for the CDR3 is TGCGCCAGCAGTGAGGGACTAGCGGGGGCAGATACGCAGTATTTT. Protein sequence: CASSEGLAGADTQYF.

V usage is TRBV7-2 and J usage is TRBJ2-5, with no clear D. Germline lookup yields CDR1 SGHTA and CDR2 FQGNSA. The CDR3 length is 14 residues. V gave up 3 bases and J gave up 3 bases, with 11 bases separating them. CDR3 nucleotides: TGTGCCAGCAGCTTTCAAGGGTCAGAAGAGACCCAGTACTTC. This codes for CASSFQGSEETQYF.

This chain links TRBV27 with TRBJ1-2, with unresolved D. V gave up 3 bases and J gave up 4 bases, with 9 bases separating them. The CDR3 has 13 amino acids. Germline V CDR1 and CDR2: MNHEY, SMNVEV (reference sequence). The CDR3 region has the DNA TGTGCCAGCAGTTTTGGTCCGGCCTATGGCTACACCTTC. Its protein product is CASSFGPAYGYTF.

This chain links TRBV7-2 with TRBJ2-1; TRBD1 agrees at 7 bases. Per the germline V gene, CDR1 is SGHTA and CDR2 is FQGNSA. The CDR3 covers 15 residues. With V trimmed by 5 bases and J by 4 bases, 8 bases remained unmatched. The CDR3 sequence is CASSSPGTAYNEQFF. Here the CDR3 DNA reads TGTGCCAGCAGCAGCCCGGGGACAGCTTACAATGAGCAGTTCTTC.

The chain is built from TRBV6-5 and TRBJ1-2; 10 nucleotides match TRBD1. Looked up from germline, CDR1 is MNHEY and CDR2 is SVGAGI. CDR3 length equals 14 residues. Trimming cost V 6 bases and J 8 bases; bases outside gene matches: 9. The CDR3 DNA sequence: TGTGCCAGCAGAGAGACAGGGGGCGTAGTCGGCTACACCTTC. Amino acids: CASRETGGVVGYTF.

The chain carries TRBV5-1 and TRBJ2-1; TRBD1 matches at 7 bases. Germline V gene sequence: CDR1 SGHRS, CDR2 YFSETQ. The CDR3 runs to 16 residues. V gave up 0 bases and J gave up 4 bases; unmatched junction bases: 7. CDR3 amino acids: CASSLARDRVYNEQFF. CDR3 DNA: TGCGCCAGCAGCTTGGCCCGGGACAGAGTATACAATGAGCAGTTCTTC.